This passage covers 31 T cell receptor beta chains from one sample sequenced in a study of radiotherapy plus CTLA-4 blockade in lung cancer. Only in-frame clones appear in the TCRdb table, and some are missing; sequencing was by immunoSEQ multiplex PCR. The sample has some 110,000 clones; about 84% are singletons. Source: peripheral blood, taken from a patient treated with radiotherapy plus ipilimumab. The receptor set was obtained from a human donor with non-small cell lung cancer that progressed on radiotherapy plus ipilimumab. Some clones in this sample may be carry-over from other donors' samples.

The gene calls are TRBV19 and TRBJ2-3; D remains ambiguous. Germline lookup yields CDR1 LNHDA and CDR2 SQIVND (reference sequence). The V gene lost 4 bases and the J gene lost 3 bases, with 8 bases spanning the gap. The CDR3 consists of 13 residues. The CDR3 DNA reads as TGTGCCAGTAGTAGAATAGGAACAGATACGCAGTATTTT. Translation: CASSRIGTDTQYF.

CDR3 amino acids: CASSEWFAGRRETQYF. DNA for the CDR3: TGTGCCAGCAGTGAATGGTTCGCGGGGCGGCGAGAGACCCAGTACTTC. The chain has TRBV6-1 and TRBJ2-5; tentative D call: TRBD2 (6 bases). The CDR3 is made up of 16 amino acids. The germline CDR1 and CDR2 sequences are MNHNS and SASEGT. V was clipped by 2 bases and J by 4 bases, with 17 bases between them.

The V and J genes are TRBV15 and TRBJ2-4; tentative D call: TRBD1 (6 bases). Germline CDR1 LNHNV, CDR2 YYDKDF (reference sequence). CDR3 length: 15 residues. V was cut by 0 bases and J by 9 bases, with 15 bases left in between. In DNA, the CDR3 is TGTGCCACCAGCAGAGATCGGGACATCCTCGGCATTCAGTACTTC. This codes for CATSRDRDILGIQYF.

The genes are TRBV4-1 and TRBJ1-3; weak D call: TRBD1 (6 bases). Trimming removed 2 bases at V and 3 bases at J, with 14 bases between. The length of the CDR3 is 16 residues. The germline gives CDR1 MGHRA, CDR2 YSYEKL. The CDR3 protein is CASSQKGQSLGNTIYF. Here the CDR3 DNA reads TGCGCCAGCAGCCAAAAAGGACAGAGCCTTGGAAACACCATATATTTT.

This clone appeared a single time. The gene calls are TRBV4-3 and TRBJ2-2, with TRBD2 matching 11 bases. With 1 base clipped from V and 0 bases from J, the junction kept 1 base outside the gene matches. Germline V CDR1 and CDR2: LGHNA, YSLEER. The CDR3 is 17 amino acids. The CDR3 nucleotides are TGCGCCAGCAGCCAAGGACTAGCGGGACCGAACACCGGGGAGCTGTTTTTT. Residues: CASSQGLAGPNTGELFF.

The rearrangement links TRBV11-3 to TRBJ1-2; unclear D gene. This CDR3 is built from 14 residues. Germline CDR1 and CDR2: SGHNT and YENEEA. Trimming shortened V by 0 bases and J by 2 bases, and 7 bases separated the two germline ends. The CDR3 DNA reads TGTGCCAGCAGCTTAGATATAGGGAACTATGGCTACACCTTC. This translates into CASSLDIGNYGYTF. The entire variable domain, with the rest obtained from reference TRBV11-3 and TRBJ1-2, is as follows: EAGVVQSPRYKIIEKKQPVAFWCNPISGHNTLYWYLQNLGQGPELLIRYENEEAVDDSQLPKDRFSAERLKGVDSTLKIQPAELGDSAVYLCASSLDIGNYGYTFGSGTRLTVV.

The chain employs TRBV18 and TRBJ2-3; TRBD2 agrees at 8 bases. CDR1 KGHSH and CDR2 LQKENI come from the germline V gene. V shed 3 bases, J shed 6 bases, and the junction held 2 bases outside the gene matches. The CDR3 covers 13 residues. Here the CDR3 DNA reads TGTGCCAGCTCACCCCTAGCGGGCGATACGCAGTATTTT. Translation: CASSPLAGDTQYF.

The rearrangement links TRBV28 to TRBJ1-5, with no clear D. The ends were cut back, 4 bases at V and 3 bases at J, with 4 bases in the middle. Germline values: CDR1 MDHEN, CDR2 SYDVKM. The CDR3 is 12 residues long. The CDR3 here is CASSSLNQPQHF. DNA for the CDR3: TGTGCCAGCAGTTCCCTCAATCAGCCCCAGCATTTT.

The CDR3, as DNA: TGCGCCAGCAGCCAAAGGGAGGGGGGGACAGATACGCAGTATTTT. This codes for CASSQREGGTDTQYF. V is TRBV4-3 and J is TRBJ2-3; the D gene is possibly TRBD2 (7 bases). CDR3 length: 15 residues. Germline V gene lookup returns CDR1 LGHNA and CDR2 YSLEER. Trimming left V 2 bases short and J 3 bases short, with 12 bases between.

The chain recombines TRBV9 with TRBJ1-2; D is unresolved. The length of the CDR3 is 14 residues. The V end was cut by 2 bases, the J end by 0 bases, with 8 bases between. Germline CDR1 is SGDLS and CDR2 is YYNGEE. The CDR3 loop reads CASSVSRSNYGYTF. The CDR3 DNA follows: TGTGCCAGCAGCGTCAGTAGATCTAACTATGGCTACACCTTC.

The gene calls are TRBV9 and TRBJ1-1; no definite D call. The V end lost 0 bases, the J end lost 11 bases, and 14 bases lay between the germline ends. CDR1 is SGDLS, CDR2 YYNGEE, per germline. The CDR3 has 13 amino acids. CDR3 sequence reads: CASSVGTQTEAFF. CDR3 bases: TGTGCCAGCAGCGTAGGGACCCAAACGGAGGCTTTCTTT.

The chain recombines TRBV6-1 with TRBJ1-6; D is uncertain. This CDR3 contains 16 residues. Germline V lookup: CDR1 MNHNS, CDR2 SASEGT. V was shortened by 3 bases and J by 0 bases, with 9 bases between the two germline ends. CDR3 residues: CASSDKVSSYNSPLHF. In DNA form, the CDR3 reads TGTGCCAGCAGTGACAAGGTTAGCTCCTATAATTCACCCCTCCACTTT.

The table lists this clone with a count of one. The chain's CDR3 is CASSYLQGNQPQHF. The DNA of the CDR3 is TGTGCCAGCAGTTACCTCCAGGGTAATCAGCCCCAGCATTTT. This rearrangement joins TRBV6-5 to TRBJ1-5, with a weak D call TRBD1 (5 bases). The CDR3 runs 14 residues. V lost 2 bases and J lost 4, with 9 bases in between. Looked up from germline, CDR1 is MNHEY and CDR2 is SVGAGI.

This clone was counted only a few times. The V call is TRBV4-3, the J call TRBJ1-2; 8 positions agree with TRBD1. The germline CDR1 and CDR2 sequences are LGHNA and YSLEER. The trim removed 1 base at V and 4 bases at J, leaving 2 bases unmatched. The CDR3 spans 14 residues. This CDR3 is CASSQAGGGYGYTF. CDR3 nucleotides: TGCGCCAGCAGCCAAGCAGGGGGCGGCTATGGCTACACCTTC.

The chain carries TRBV5-1 and TRBJ1-4; 7 nucleotides align to TRBD1. The CDR3 length is 14 residues. Per the germline V gene, CDR1 is SGHRS and CDR2 is YFSETQ. V was clipped by 3 bases and J by 3 bases; unmatched bases: 2. CDR3 residues: CASSSGTANEKLFF. In DNA form, the CDR3 reads TGCGCCAGCAGCTCCGGGACAGCTAATGAAAAACTGTTTTTT. Variable domain in full (rest from reference TRBV5-1 and TRBJ1-4): KAGVTQTPRYLIKTRGQQVTLSCSPISGHRSVSWYQQTPGQGLQFLFEYFSETQRNKGNFPGRFSGRQFSNSRSEMNVSTLELGDSALYLCASSSGTANEKLFFGSGTQLSVL.

V usage is TRBV7-2 and J usage is TRBJ1-1; 7 bases map to TRBD1. Germline V gene data show CDR1 as SGHTA and CDR2 as FQGNSA. The CDR3 contains 15 residues. J gave up 5 bases and V 1 base, and 7 bases lay outside the gene matches. CDR3 nucleotides: TGTGCCAGCAGCTTAGTTTACAGGGGAGAGACTGAAGCTTTCTTT. Translation: CASSLVYRGETEAFF. Full variable domain (rest looked up from reference TRBV7-2 and TRBJ1-1): GAGVSQSPSNKVTEKGKDVELRCDPISGHTALYWYRQSLGQGLEFLIYFQGNSAPDKSGLPSDRFSAERTGGSVSTLTIQRTQQEDSAVYLCASSLVYRGETEAFFGQGTRLTVV.

This chain links TRBV19 with TRBJ1-2; TRBD1 might be the D (6 bases). Looked up from germline, CDR1 is LNHDA and CDR2 is SQIVND (reference sequence). Trimming pared 3 bases from V and 4 bases from J, leaving 15 bases between. CDR3 size: 15 residues. CDR3 DNA: TGTGCCAGTAGTATCTTTACGGACAGCTCCTATGGCTACACCTTC. This translates into CASSIFTDSSYGYTF. The variable domain in full, completed from reference TRBV19 and TRBJ1-2, reads DGGITQSPKYLFRKEGQNVTLSCEQNLNHDAMYWYRQDPGQGLRLIYYSQIVNDFQKGDIAEGYSVSREKKESFPLTVTSAQKNPTAFYLCASSIFTDSSYGYTFGSGTRLTVV.

The chain uses TRBV7-2 and TRBJ1-2; no reliable D call. CDR3 length: 13 residues. Trimming left V 5 bases short and J 5 bases short, with 12 bases between. Germline CDR1 and CDR2: SGHTA and FQGNSA. The CDR3: CASSPSGLYGYTF. Written as DNA, the CDR3 is TGTGCCAGCAGCCCCTCCGGGCTTTATGGCTACACCTTC.

V usage is TRBV29-1 and J usage is TRBJ2-2; 7 bases agree with TRBD1. Germline assignment: CDR1 SQVTM and CDR2 ANQGSEA. Trimming at V came to 4 bases and at J to 0 bases, leaving 2 bases not matched to a gene. There are 14 residues in the CDR3. The CDR3 loop reads CSVVTGANTGELFF. Here the CDR3 DNA reads TGCAGCGTTGTTACAGGGGCGAACACCGGGGAGCTGTTTTTT.

The chain is built from TRBV7-2 and TRBJ1-5, with 7 bases aligning to TRBD1. V lost 2 bases to trimming and J lost 5 bases; unmatched junction nucleotides: 3. Per the germline V gene, CDR1 is SGHTA and CDR2 is FQGNSA. This CDR3 comprises 14 residues. CDR3 coding DNA: TGTGCCAGCAGCTTACGGCAGGGGGATCAGCCCCAGCATTTT. It codes for CASSLRQGDQPQHF.

The CDR3 loop is CASSGGVYQPQHF. The CDR3 coding sequence is TGTGCCAGCTCGGGAGGGGTGTATCAGCCCCAGCATTTT. V usage is TRBV18 and J usage is TRBJ1-5, with D possibly TRBD1 on 5 matching bases. This CDR3 comprises 13 residues. Deletions cut 6 bases from V and 5 bases from J, with 11 bases between. Germline V gene sequence: CDR1 KGHSH, CDR2 LQKENI.

The chain joins TRBV5-1 to TRBJ2-5; 7 bases agree with TRBD1. This CDR3 has 15 residues. From germline, CDR1 is SGHRS and CDR2 YFSETQ. V shed 0 bases, J shed 1 base, and the junction held 3 bases outside the gene matches. CDR3 bases: TGCGCCAGCAGCTTGGGGGACAGTAGCCAAGAGACCCAGTACTTC. Encoded protein: CASSLGDSSQETQYF. The variable domain in full, completed from reference TRBV5-1 and TRBJ2-5, reads KAGVTQTPRYLIKTRGQQVTLSCSPISGHRSVSWYQQTPGQGLQFLFEYFSETQRNKGNFPGRFSGRQFSNSRSEMNVSTLELGDSALYLCASSLGDSSQETQYFGPGTRLLVL.

The V call is TRBV7-2, the J call TRBJ1-2; D uncertain. V was cut by 5 bases and J by 0 bases, with 10 bases left in between. The CDR3 has 14 residues. CDR1 SGHTA and CDR2 FQGNSA come from the germline V gene. CDR3 sequence (DNA): TGTGCCAGCAGCCCAGAGGCTTCTAACTATGGCTACACCTTC. Translated: CASSPEASNYGYTF.

This clone has a single count. The CDR3 protein is CASSIDEAGSYEQYF. The CDR3 DNA reads TGTGCCAGTAGTATAGATGAGGCAGGCTCCTACGAGCAGTACTTC. J is TRBJ2-7 and V is TRBV19; D is unresolved. Germline V CDR1 and CDR2: LNHDA, SQIVND (reference sequence). CDR3 size: 15 residues. V was cut by 0 bases and J by 0 bases, with 9 bases left in between.

V usage is TRBV5-1 and J usage is TRBJ2-3; tentative D call: TRBD2 (5 bases). This CDR3 has 14 amino acids. The V and J ends lost 4 bases and 2 bases respectively, with 11 bases between them. CDR1 and CDR2 from the germline V gene are SGHRS and YFSETQ. DNA of the CDR3: TGCGCCAGCAGCCACCCGGGAAACACAGATACGCAGTATTTT. Its translation is CASSHPGNTDTQYF.

The chain employs TRBV19 and TRBJ2-1; D not resolved. Trimming removed 3 bases at V and 0 bases at J, with 12 bases between. The CDR3 totals 16 residues. Germline CDR1 LNHDA, CDR2 SQIVND (reference sequence). CDR3 in amino acids: CASSMSPSGSYNEQFF. In DNA form, the CDR3 reads TGTGCCAGTAGTATGAGTCCGTCAGGCTCCTACAATGAGCAGTTCTTC.

The CDR3 nucleotides are TGTGCCAGCAGCTGGGACAGGGGGACAGATACGCAGTATTTT. This sequence encodes CASSWDRGTDTQYF. The chain joins TRBV5-6 to TRBJ2-3, with 11 bases fitting TRBD1. The CDR3 runs 14 residues. The ends lost 3 bases at V and 3 bases at J; junction bases unmatched: 0. Germline V gene sequence: CDR1 SGHDT, CDR2 YYEEEE.

This sequence joins TRBV28 and TRBJ2-7; D unresolved. The CDR3 covers 12 residues. Germline lookup yields CDR1 MDHEN and CDR2 SYDVKM. Between the trimmed V and J ends, which lost 5 bases and 4 bases, there was a span of 9 bases. CDR3 region: CASSLHVYEQYF. The CDR3 DNA sequence: TGTGCCAGCAGTCTCCATGTGTACGAGCAGTACTTC.

The chain links TRBV7-9 to TRBJ2-7; 11 nucleotides match TRBD1. The germline CDR1 and CDR2 sequences are SEHNR and FQNEAQ (reference sequence). The CDR3 has 15 amino acids. Unmatched junction bases numbered 7, after V lost 6 bases and J lost 3 bases. The CDR3 here is CASRGEGQGVYEQYF. The CDR3 DNA reads TGTGCCAGCAGGGGCGAGGGACAGGGGGTCTACGAGCAGTACTTC.

The genes are TRBV5-1 and TRBJ2-4; 12 bases agree with TRBD2. CDR3 length equals 14 residues. Trimming at V came to 6 bases and at J to 7 bases, leaving 5 bases not matched to a gene. The germline V gene has CDR1 SGHRS and CDR2 YFSETQ. The CDR3 loop is CASKLAGGLNIQYF. The CDR3 coding sequence is TGCGCCAGCAAACTAGCGGGGGGCCTGAACATTCAGTACTTC.

This chain connects TRBV5-4 to TRBJ1-5; no clear D. Germline CDR1 SGHNT, CDR2 YYREEE (reference sequence). The germline V and J ends were trimmed by 2 bases and 5 bases, with 14 bases remaining between them. CDR3 length equals 15 residues. The CDR3 nucleotides are TGTGCCAGCAGCTTCGGGCCTTCAGCGGATCAGCCCCAGCATTTT. Translation: CASSFGPSADQPQHF.